The T cell receptor (beta chain) described here comes from a study of blood T cell repertoires in COVID-19. The overall study: Researchers got acute and convalescent COVID-19 samples from the United States, Italy and Spain. T cells, B-cell-depleted T cells, or PBMCs supplied cDNA or gDNA.

Germline V gene lookup returns CDR1 SGHRS and CDR2 YFSETQ. The CDR3 runs 14 residues. V was trimmed by 3 bases and J by 4 bases, leaving 13 bases between them. This clone is a singleton in its sample. Original handling: Reference gene primers were amplified, and this amplification served to estimate nucleated cell counts. Method: immunoSEQ multiplex PCR; TCRdb's copy keeps in-frame clones and lacks some. V and J calls and clone size are those listed in that table; D and trimming were worked out from the DNA. In the table there are about 160,000 clones, approximately 82% of which are singletons. The source of this sequence is a woman older than 75 with acute or convalescent COVID-19. Sequencing was performed on peripheral blood. The chain employs TRBV5-1 and TRBJ1-2; possible D gene TRBD1, 6 bases. This CDR3 reads CASSSMGGAYGYTF. DNA of the CDR3: TGCGCCAGCAGCTCGATGGGGGGGGCCTATGGCTACACCTTC.